Below are 28 T cell receptor beta chains sequenced from a single sample in a study of T-cell reconstitution after alpha-beta-depleted transplantation in children. The library targeted TCRbeta and was prepared with unique molecular identifiers. MiXCR, applied by TCRdb to the PCR reads, yields one record per CDR3 protein. Among some 140,000 distinct CDR3 sequences listed, 9.5% to 10% were seen once. Sequenced here: PBMCs, mostly from graft donor cells, sampled 180 days after TCRalphabeta/CD19-depleted stem cell transplant. These receptors were taken from a girl under two years old who had a stem cell transplant for combined immunodeficiency, so the T cells may come from the graft donor.

Concerning this clonotype: The DNA is left out, because the CDR3 cannot be placed on it with certainty; the CDR3 is given as TCRdb lists it. V is TRBV12-3 or TRBV12-4 and J is TRBJ1-2; the table's D call, TRBD1, has no DNA check behind it. From its first to its last residue, the CDR3 has 13 amino acids. The CDR3 is CASSFGQGIGGFF.

The rearrangement joins TRBV20-1 to TRBJ1-6, with TRBD1 as a possible D gene (5 bases). The CDR3 extends over 15 amino acids. Trimming left V 0 bases short and J 8 bases short, with 14 bases between. CDR1 and CDR2 (germline): DFQATT, SNEGSKA (reference sequence). The CDR3 DNA reads TGCAGTGCTAGAGATCTGGCAGGAGGGGATTCACCCCTCCACTTT. It codes for CSARDLAGGDSPLHF.

This clonotype was detected only a few times. This rearrangement joins TRBV12-3 or TRBV12-4 to TRBJ2-2, with D possibly matching TRBD2 (5 bases). Trimming pared 10 bases from V and 7 bases from J, leaving 13 bases between. The CDR3 contains 12 residues. The CDR3 reads CAILDSSGELFF. The CDR3 DNA reads TGTGCCATTCTGGACTCCAGCGGGGAGCTGTTTTTT.

CDR3 DNA sequence: TGTGCCAGCAGCCGTAGACTAGCGGATAGCACAGATACGCAGTATTTT. Translating gives CASSRRLADSTDTQYF. The rearrangement joins TRBV5-5 to TRBJ2-3; 9 bases map to TRBD2. This CDR3 comprises 16 residues. Unmatched junction bases numbered 6, after V lost 4 bases and J lost 0 bases. Germline values: CDR1 SGHKS, CDR2 YYEKEE (reference sequence).

This clonotype was detected ten times or more. The chain couples TRBV5-1 to TRBJ2-2; maybe TRBD2 (6 bases). CDR1 and CDR2 (germline): SGHRS, YFSETQ. The CDR3 length is 15 residues. V lost 4 bases and J 5 bases, leaving 15 bases between the germline ends. CDR3: CASSPGTEGTGELFF. CDR3 in DNA: TGCGCCAGCAGCCCCGGGACTGAGGGGACCGGGGAGCTGTTTTTT.

The chain carries TRBV4-3 and TRBJ2-1; 7 nucleotides line up with TRBD2. The V and J ends lost 1 base and 6 bases, in that order; junction bases with no gene match: 3. The CDR3 spans 14 residues. Germline V gene sequence: CDR1 LGHNA, CDR2 YSLEER. CDR3 region: CASSQGLAGNEQFF. The CDR3 nucleotides read TGCGCCAGCAGCCAAGGACTAGCTGGCAATGAGCAGTTCTTC.

The J gene is TRBJ1-6, the V gene TRBV5-6, with 7 bases fitting TRBD1. Germline V CDR1 and CDR2: SGHDT, YYEEEE. V dropped 0 bases and J dropped 7; count of bases not matched to a gene: 4. The length of the CDR3 is 15 residues. In DNA form, the CDR3 reads TGTGCCAGCAGCTTGGTGGACAGGTGGAATTCACCCCTCCACTTT. This translates into CASSLVDRWNSPLHF. Using reference TRBV5-6 and TRBJ1-6 for the parts outside the CDR3, the full variable domain is DAGVTQSPTHLIKTRGQQVTLRCSPKSGHDTVSWYQQALGQGPQFIFQYYEEEERQRGNFPDRFSGHQFPNYSSELNVNALLLGDSALYLCASSLVDRWNSPLHFGNGTRLTVT.

This clonotype showed up many times. The gene calls are TRBV5-1 and TRBJ2-7; perhaps TRBD2 as D (5 bases). CDR1 is SGHRS and CDR2 is YFSETQ in the germline V gene. CDR3 length: 13 amino acids. Trimming took 0 bases from V and 6 from J, leaving 10 bases between them. CDR3 bases: TGCGCCAGCAGCTTGGGAGGGATGGGCGAGCAGTACTTC. Its protein product is CASSLGGMGEQYF.

The DNA of the CDR3 is TGTGCCAGCAGCCCCAAGGGACTAGCGGGAGGTGAGACCCAGTACTTC. Translating it yields CASSPKGLAGGETQYF. The chain is built from TRBV7-9 and TRBJ2-5; 15 positions agree with TRBD2. The CDR3 runs to 16 residues. Germline-derived CDR1 and CDR2 are SEHNR and FQNEAQ (reference sequence). J was trimmed by 5 bases and V by 5 bases; bases with no gene match: 6.

The chain combines TRBV19 with TRBJ2-7; 8 bases agree with TRBD2. J lost 2 bases, V lost 0 bases, and 3 bases had no gene match. This CDR3 is built from 15 residues. Per germline, CDR1 LNHDA and CDR2 SQIVND (reference sequence). CDR3 amino acids: CASSIEAGVTYEQYF. The CDR3 nucleotides read TGTGCCAGTAGTATAGAAGCGGGAGTAACCTACGAGCAGTACTTC.

This chain uses TRBV7-3 with TRBJ2-2, with D maybe TRBD2 (6 bases). Looked up from germline, CDR1 is SGHTA and CDR2 is FQGTGA. The CDR3 runs 16 residues. Trimming took off 4 bases at V and 0 bases at J, with 12 bases between the two ends. This CDR3 reads CASSSAGGSNTGELFF. Here the CDR3 DNA reads TGTGCCAGCAGCTCCGCCGGGGGTTCGAACACCGGGGAGCTGTTTTTT.

This clonotype was recorded many times. This CDR3 is CASSLGPRTDTGELFF. The CDR3 DNA reads as TGCGCCAGCAGCTTGGGGCCTCGGACGGACACCGGGGAGCTGTTTTTT. This chain joins TRBV5-1 and TRBJ2-2; no firm D call. This CDR3 spans 16 amino acids. The germline V gene encodes CDR1 SGHRS and CDR2 YFSETQ. V shed 0 bases and J shed 3 bases, with 12 bases lying between them.

V and J are TRBV7-2 and TRBJ2-2; D could derive from TRBD1 or TRBD2 (6 bases each). V was cut by 1 base and J by 7 bases, with 13 bases left in between. CDR3 size: 15 residues. Germline V gene data show CDR1 as SGHTA and CDR2 as FQGNSA. The CDR3 protein is CASSLGWGANGELFF. DNA of the CDR3: TGTGCCAGCAGCTTAGGATGGGGGGCGAACGGGGAGCTGTTTTTT.

The rearrangement uses TRBV5-5 and TRBJ2-7; D may be TRBD1 (5 bases). Germline lookup yields CDR1 SGHKS and CDR2 YYEKEE (reference sequence). CDR3 length equals 13 residues. With 0 bases removed from V and 6 bases from J, the gap between germline ends came to 10 bases. The chain's CDR3 is CASSLAKGFEQYF. The DNA for the CDR3 is TGTGCCAGCAGCTTGGCCAAGGGGTTCGAGCAGTACTTC.

This chain connects TRBV10-3 to TRBJ1-1; D is unclear. Trimming took off 3 bases at V and 1 base at J, with 12 bases between the two ends. Germline CDR1 reads ENHRY; CDR2 reads SYGVKD. The CDR3 covers 15 residues. The CDR3 sequence is CAISDPRGRNTEAFF. The CDR3 region has the DNA TGTGCCATCAGTGACCCAAGAGGGAGGAACACTGAAGCTTTCTTT.

This clonotype was detected ten times or more. V and J are TRBV25-1 and TRBJ2-1; the D gene could be TRBD1 or TRBD2 (6 bases each). CDR1 and CDR2 (germline): MGHDK, SYGVNS. The CDR3 has 15 amino acids. V shed 2 bases and J shed 4 bases, with 12 bases lying between them. Here the CDR3 DNA reads TGTGCCAGCAGTGAAGGAAGGGGGGTGTACAATGAGCAGTTCTTC. Translated, it gives CASSEGRGVYNEQFF. The full variable domain, with the rest looked up from reference TRBV25-1 and TRBJ2-1, is EADIYQTPRYLVIGTGKKITLECSQTMGHDKMYWYQQDPGMELHLIHYSYGVNSTEKGDLSSESTVSRIRTEHFPLTLESARPSHTSQYLCASSEGRGVYNEQFFGPGTRLTVL.

In this sample, this clonotype turned up many times. The chain couples TRBV10-3 to TRBJ1-2; 7 nucleotides line up with TRBD1. Germline trimming cut 10 bases from V and 5 bases from J; bases unmatched to any gene: 4. CDR1 ENHRY and CDR2 SYGVKD come from the germline V gene. The CDR3 is made up of 11 amino acids. CDR3 amino acids: CATWDRYGYTF. The CDR3 region has the DNA TGTGCCACCTGGGACAGATATGGCTACACCTTC.

The gene calls are TRBV20-1 and TRBJ2-1; tentatively, D is TRBD1 (6 bases). V lost 8 bases and J 2 bases, leaving 16 bases between the germline ends. The CDR3 covers 14 residues. Germline loops: CDR1 DFQATT, CDR2 SNEGSKA (reference sequence). The CDR3 DNA reads as TGCAGTACCCCTCACAGGGACCCCTACAATGAGCAGTTCTTC. Its translation: CSTPHRDPYNEQFF.

This clonotype was counted only a few times. This chain links TRBV3-1 with TRBJ2-3, with D unclear. The V and J ends lost 0 bases and 3 bases respectively, with 4 bases between them. The CDR3 covers 13 residues. Germline CDR1 reads LGHDT; CDR2 reads YNNKEL (reference sequence). DNA of the CDR3: TGTGCCAGCAGCCAAGATCGTACAGATACGCAGTATTTT. Translation: CASSQDRTDTQYF.

The rearrangement links TRBV29-1 to TRBJ2-7; TRBD2 matches at 8 bases. V dropped 6 bases and J dropped 2; count of bases not matched to a gene: 6. Germline V lookup: CDR1 SQVTM, CDR2 ANQGSEA. This CDR3 has 13 residues. The chain's CDR3 is CSVGAGGPYEQYF. DNA of the CDR3: TGCAGCGTCGGCGCGGGAGGCCCCTACGAGCAGTACTTC.

The table lists this clonotype with a few counts. V usage is TRBV28 and J usage is TRBJ1-5; no clear D gene. CDR3 size: 12 residues. Germline lookup yields CDR1 MDHEN and CDR2 SYDVKM. Deletions cut 1 base from V and 6 bases from J, with 4 bases between. CDR3 protein: CASSLLSQPQHF. In nucleotides, the CDR3 is TGTGCCAGCAGTTTATTGTCTCAGCCCCAGCATTTT.

This clonotype came up many times. The DNA for the CDR3 is TGTGCCAGCAGTCGGACAGGATTCAATCAGCCCCAGCATTTT. It is translated as CASSRTGFNQPQHF. The gene calls are TRBV12-3 or TRBV12-4 and TRBJ1-5, with 7 bases that match TRBD1. The CDR3 length is 14 residues. Losses at the gene ends were 5 bases for V and 3 bases for J; bases not matched to a gene: 4.

This clonotype has a single count. This chain joins TRBV20-1 and TRBJ2-4, with 7 bases aligning to TRBD2. Trimming removed 2 bases from V and 12 bases from J; junction bases left unmatched: 7. The CDR3 is made up of 12 amino acids. CDR1 and CDR2 (germline): DFQATT, SNEGSKA (reference sequence). This chain's CDR3 is CSARSGGDSQYF. CDR3 bases: TGCAGTGCTAGATCGGGAGGAGACAGTCAGTACTTC.

Many counts were recorded for this clonotype. The chain joins TRBV5-6 to TRBJ2-7; D is unresolved. Trimming stripped 0 bases from V and 4 bases from J, with 14 bases between. The CDR3 is 15 amino acids. Per germline, CDR1 SGHDT and CDR2 YYEEEE. Here the CDR3 DNA reads TGTGCCAGCAGCTTGGCCCTAAGTGCGAATTACGAGCAGTACTTC. Encoded protein: CASSLALSANYEQYF.

This clonotype has ten or more counts. The chain combines TRBV20-1 with TRBJ1-1; the D gene is possibly TRBD1 (5 bases). The germline V gene has CDR1 DFQATT and CDR2 SNEGSKA (reference sequence). The length of the CDR3 is 16 residues. The germline V and J ends were trimmed by 1 base and 5 bases, with 20 bases remaining between them. The CDR3 loop is CSARVGDVLGRTEAFF. CDR3 nucleotides: TGCAGTGCTAGAGTGGGGGACGTTCTCGGAAGGACTGAAGCTTTCTTT.

The chain is built from TRBV29-1 and TRBJ1-1; 9 bases align to TRBD1. V lost 7 bases to trimming and J lost 1 base; unmatched junction nucleotides: 7. Germline V gives CDR1 SQVTM, CDR2 ANQGSEA. The length of the CDR3 is 14 residues. The CDR3, as DNA: TGCAGCGGAGGGACAGGGTCACCGAACACTGAAGCTTTCTTT. As protein: CSGGTGSPNTEAFF. Supplemented by reference TRBV29-1 and TRBJ1-1, the full variable domain reads SAVISQKPSRDICQRGTSLTIQCQVDSQVTMMFWYRQQPGQSLTLIATANQGSEATYESGFVIDKFPISRPNLTFSTLTVSNMSPEDSSIYLCSGGTGSPNTEAFFGQGTRLTVV.

This clonotype was seen more than once but under ten times. V and J are TRBV15 and TRBJ1-5; D is unresolved. The germline CDR1 and CDR2 sequences are LNHNV and YYDKDF (reference sequence). The CDR3 loop spans 15 amino acids. The V end was cut by 0 bases, the J end by 0 bases, with 6 bases between. CDR3 region: CATSRDPFSNQPQHF. The CDR3 DNA is TGTGCCACCAGCAGAGATCCTTTTAGCAATCAGCCCCAGCATTTT.

The chain joins TRBV9 to TRBJ2-1, with 11 bases fitting TRBD2. The V and J ends lost 0 bases and 3 bases, in that order; junction bases with no gene match: 8. The CDR3 spans 18 residues. Germline V gives CDR1 SGDLS, CDR2 YYNGEE. The CDR3 DNA reads TGTGCCAGCAGCGTAGTGGGTAGACTAGCGGGGAGCTACAATGAGCAGTTCTTC. This encodes CASSVVGRLAGSYNEQFF.